The 3 T cell receptor beta chains listed next were all sequenced from one sample in a study of T cells in Graves' hyperthyroidism and ophthalmopathy. From RNA transcripts, TCR beta CDR3 regions were amplified. First-round RT-PCR with HTBI primers amplified the TCR CDR3 region. TCRdb re-called the multiplex PCR reads through MiXCR, storing one row per CDR3 protein. The sample carries around 690,000 distinct CDR3 sequences, roughly 17% recorded once. The sample was blood. The receptors shown here come from a man over 45 with Graves' hyperthyroidism.

This chain uses TRBV7-2 with TRBJ2-1, with D tentatively TRBD1 (6 bases). The germline gives CDR1 SGHTA, CDR2 FQGNSA. The V end was cut by 4 bases, the J end by 8 bases, with 15 bases between. This CDR3 spans 14 amino acids. This CDR3 reads CASSSDQGIDEQFF. For the CDR3, the DNA is TGTGCCAGCAGCTCAGACCAGGGGATAGATGAGCAGTTCTTC.

The sample holds a few counts of this clonotype. This sequence joins TRBV4-1 and TRBJ1-2; no firm D call. Germline V CDR1 and CDR2: MGHRA, YSYEKL. The CDR3 length is 12 residues. V was clipped by 0 bases and J by 1 base, with 0 bases between them. This CDR3 is CASSQDNYGYTF. The CDR3 region has the DNA TGCGCCAGCAGCCAAGATAACTATGGCTACACCTTC.

This clonotype was counted ten times or more. The chain has TRBV28 and TRBJ2-7, with TRBD1 matching 8 bases. This CDR3 spans 14 amino acids. V shed 6 bases and J 2 bases; nucleotides not matched to a gene: 6. The germline V gene has CDR1 MDHEN and CDR2 SYDVKM. CDR3 nucleotides: TGTGCCAGCAGGAGACAGGGGCGGGCCTACGAGCAGTACTTC. This gives the protein CASRRQGRAYEQYF.